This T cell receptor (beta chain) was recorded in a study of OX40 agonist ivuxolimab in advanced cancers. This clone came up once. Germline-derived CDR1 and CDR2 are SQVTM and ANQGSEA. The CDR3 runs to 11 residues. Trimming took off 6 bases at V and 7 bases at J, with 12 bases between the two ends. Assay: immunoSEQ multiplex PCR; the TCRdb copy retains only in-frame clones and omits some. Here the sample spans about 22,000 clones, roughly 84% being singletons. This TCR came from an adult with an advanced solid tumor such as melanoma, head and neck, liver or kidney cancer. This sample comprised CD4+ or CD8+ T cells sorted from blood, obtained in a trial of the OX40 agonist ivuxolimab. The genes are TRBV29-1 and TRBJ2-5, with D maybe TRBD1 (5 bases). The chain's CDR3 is CSVGRVGTQYF. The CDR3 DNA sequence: TGCAGCGTGGGCAGGGTCGGGACCCAGTACTTC.